This T cell receptor beta chain was documented in a study of blood T cell repertoires in COVID-19. Study background: Acute and convalescent COVID-19 specimens originated in the United States, Italy and Spain. PBMCs, B-cell-depleted T cells, or T cells provided the cDNA or gDNA that made up the material.

Per the original methods: Scientists estimated how many nucleated cells there were by amplifying reference gene primers. The method was immunoSEQ multiplex PCR; TCRdb's version includes in-frame clones alone and lacks a portion of them. The D gene and trimming were derived from the DNA, and the V and J assignments and clone size from that table. Of around 200,000 clones in the sample, approximately 80% are singletons; the top ten hold about a sixth. The CDR3 covers 13 residues. Germline values: CDR1 SNHLY, CDR2 FYNNEI. The V and J ends lost 4 bases and 5 bases, in that order; junction bases with no gene match: 2.

The specimen was peripheral blood. The gene calls are TRBV2 and TRBJ2-5; TRBD1 matches 9 bases. This sequence originates from a woman aged 80 or older with active or convalescent COVID-19. The DNA of the CDR3 is TGTGCCAGCAGTGGACAGGGGGATGAGACCCAGTACTTC. Translation gives CASSGQGDETQYF.